This T cell receptor (beta chain) was captured in a study of blood T cell repertoires in COVID-19. Background on the study: From the United States, Italy and Spain came samples of acute and convalescent COVID-19.

In the original analysis: Estimation of nucleated cell counts was performed using reference gene primer amplification. TCRdb keeps only in-frame clones here, not all; method: immunoSEQ multiplex PCR. The D gene and trimming were derived from the DNA, and the V and J assignments and clone size from that table. The table records around 170,000 clones, 88% of them present only once. Trimming took off 5 bases at V and 5 bases at J, with 18 bases between the two ends. Germline V gene data show CDR1 as SEHNR and CDR2 as FQNEAQ (reference sequence). This CDR3 has 15 amino acids. V usage is TRBV7-9 and J usage is TRBJ2-5, with a weak D call TRBD1 (6 bases). Sequencing input: peripheral blood. This sequence originates from a woman in her thirties with acute or convalescent COVID-19. The CDR3 DNA reads TGTGCCAGCAGCCAGCACAGGGTTTCGGGGGAGACCCAGTACTTC. Protein product: CASSQHRVSGETQYF.